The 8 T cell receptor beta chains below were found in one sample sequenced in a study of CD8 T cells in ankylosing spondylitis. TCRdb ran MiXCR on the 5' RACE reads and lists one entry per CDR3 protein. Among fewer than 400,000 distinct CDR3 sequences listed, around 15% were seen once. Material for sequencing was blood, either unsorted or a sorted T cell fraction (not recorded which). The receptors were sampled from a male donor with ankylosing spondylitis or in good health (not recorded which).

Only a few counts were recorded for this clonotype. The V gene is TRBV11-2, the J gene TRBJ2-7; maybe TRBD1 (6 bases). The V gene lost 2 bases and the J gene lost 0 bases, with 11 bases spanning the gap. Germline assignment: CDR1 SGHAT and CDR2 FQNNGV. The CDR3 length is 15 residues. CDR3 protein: CASSLMRTDSYEQYF. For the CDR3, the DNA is TGTGCCAGCAGCTTAATGCGGACAGACTCCTACGAGCAGTACTTC.

This CDR3 reads CASTITTDTQYF. DNA of the CDR3: TGTGCCAGCACCATTACAACAGATACGCAGTATTTT. The chain uses TRBV7-9 and TRBJ2-3; D unresolved. Germline lookup yields CDR1 SEHNR and CDR2 FQNEAQ (reference sequence). The CDR3 loop spans 12 amino acids. V dropped 7 bases and J dropped 3 bases, with 8 bases sitting between them.

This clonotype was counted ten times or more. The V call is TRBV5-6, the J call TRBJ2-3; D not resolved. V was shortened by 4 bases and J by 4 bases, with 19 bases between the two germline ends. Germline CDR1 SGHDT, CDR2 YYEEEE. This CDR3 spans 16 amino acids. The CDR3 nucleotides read TGTGCCAGCAGCCAAGGGTGGGCTAGTCGGGCAGATACGCAGTATTTT. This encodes CASSQGWASRADTQYF.

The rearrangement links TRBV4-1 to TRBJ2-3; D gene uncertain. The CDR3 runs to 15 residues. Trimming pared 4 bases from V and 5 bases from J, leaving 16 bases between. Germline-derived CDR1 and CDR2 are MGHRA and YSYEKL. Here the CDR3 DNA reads TGCGCCAGCAGCCCCCGCGACCGTGCGGTAGATACGCAGTATTTT. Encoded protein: CASSPRDRAVDTQYF.

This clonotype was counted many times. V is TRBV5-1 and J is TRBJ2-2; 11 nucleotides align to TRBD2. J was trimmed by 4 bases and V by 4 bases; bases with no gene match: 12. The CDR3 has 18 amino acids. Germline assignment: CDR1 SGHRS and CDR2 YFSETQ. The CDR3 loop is CASSAHNQLAGVTGELFF. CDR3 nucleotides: TGCGCCAGCAGCGCCCACAACCAACTAGCGGGGGTCACCGGGGAGCTGTTTTTT. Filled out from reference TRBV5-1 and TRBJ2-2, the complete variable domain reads KAGVTQTPRYLIKTRGQQVTLSCSPISGHRSVSWYQQTPGQGLQFLFEYFSETQRNKGNFPGRFSGRQFSNSRSEMNVSTLELGDSALYLCASSAHNQLAGVTGELFFGEGSRLTVL.

The CDR3 protein is CASSAPGEAEQYF. The CDR3 nucleotides read TGTGCCAGCAGCGCTCCGGGGGAGGCCGAGCAGTACTTC. This chain uses TRBV7-9 with TRBJ2-7; tentative D call: TRBD2 (6 bases). Germline lookup yields CDR1 SEHNR and CDR2 FQNEAQ (reference sequence). The CDR3 extends over 13 amino acids. V was clipped by 5 bases and J by 6 bases, with 14 bases between them.

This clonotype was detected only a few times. The CDR3 protein is CASSKVRTPNTEAFF. DNA of the CDR3: TGTGCCAGCAGCAAAGTGAGGACTCCGAACACTGAAGCTTTCTTT. V gene TRBV21-1 combines with J gene TRBJ1-1. TRBV21-1 is noted as a pseudogene. The CDR3 has 15 residues.

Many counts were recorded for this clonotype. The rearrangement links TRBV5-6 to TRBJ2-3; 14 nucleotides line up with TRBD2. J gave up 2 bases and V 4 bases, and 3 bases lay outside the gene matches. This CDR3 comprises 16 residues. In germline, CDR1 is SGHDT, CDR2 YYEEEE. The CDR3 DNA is TGTGCCAGCAGCCCGGGACTAGCGGGGGACACAGATACGCAGTATTTT. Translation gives CASSPGLAGDTDTQYF.